What follows are 12 T cell receptor beta chains derived from one specimen sequenced in a study of PD-L1 blockade in urothelial cancer. TCRdb's copy holds only in-frame clones and misses some; the assay was immunoSEQ multiplex PCR. Of some 52,000 clones in the sample, approximately 72% were seen once. The time point is: pretreatment peripheral blood. Sequenced material: PBMCs, taken around atezolizumab (anti-PD-L1) treatment. All receptors come from a man between 65 and 85 years old with urothelial cancer.

The V gene is TRBV5-4, the J gene TRBJ2-7, with 14 bases matching TRBD2. The germline V gene encodes CDR1 SGHNT and CDR2 YYREEE (reference sequence). Trimming took 4 bases from V and 0 from J; bases not matched to a gene: 9. CDR3 length equals 18 residues. CDR3 coding DNA: TGTGCCAGCAGCCCGCGGGGACTAGCGGGAGTCGGCTCCTACGAGCAGTACTTC. Translated: CASSPRGLAGVGSYEQYF.

The chain links TRBV11-3 to TRBJ2-2; weak D call: TRBD1 (5 bases). V lost 3 bases and J 1 base, leaving 9 bases between the germline ends. CDR3 length: 15 amino acids. The germline V gene has CDR1 SGHNT and CDR2 YENEEA. CDR3: CASSFSGLNTGELFF. DNA of the CDR3: TGTGCCAGCAGCTTTTCAGGGCTGAACACCGGGGAGCTGTTTTTT.

The chain recombines TRBV15 with TRBJ2-1, with D tentatively TRBD1 (6 bases). V lost 1 base, J lost 7 bases, and 14 bases lay in between. The V gene's germline CDR1 is LNHNV and CDR2 YYDKDF (reference sequence). This CDR3 contains 15 residues. The CDR3 DNA sequence: TGTGCCACCAGCAGAGCGTCCCAGGGGTCGAATGAGCAGTTCTTC. Its protein is CATSRASQGSNEQFF.

This sequence joins TRBV25-1 and TRBJ1-5; D not certain. The V gene's germline CDR1 is MGHDK and CDR2 SYGVNS. The CDR3 is made up of 11 amino acids. V lost 10 bases to trimming and J lost 3 bases, with 7 bases between them. In DNA, the CDR3 is TGTGCCACCGGGGTCAATCAGCCCCAGCATTTT. Protein product: CATGVNQPQHF.

The chain carries TRBV19 and TRBJ1-2, with 8 bases identical to TRBD1. The CDR3 runs 14 residues. V gave up 3 bases and J gave up 8 bases; unmatched junction bases: 8. Germline CDR1 is LNHDA and CDR2 is SQIVND (reference sequence). The CDR3 coding sequence is TGTGCCAGTAGTATGGAGCCAGGGGGCCCGGGCTACACCTTC. This codes for CASSMEPGGPGYTF. Supplemented by reference TRBV19 and TRBJ1-2, the full variable domain reads DGGITQSPKYLFRKEGQNVTLSCEQNLNHDAMYWYRQDPGQGLRLIYYSQIVNDFQKGDIAEGYSVSREKKESFPLTVTSAQKNPTAFYLCASSMEPGGPGYTFGSGTRLTVV.

This clone has just one count. The chain joins TRBV5-1 to TRBJ2-1; 14 nucleotides match TRBD2. There are 16 residues in the CDR3. J was trimmed by 8 bases and V by 4 bases; bases with no gene match: 8. Germline V gene sequence: CDR1 SGHRS, CDR2 YFSETQ. The CDR3 coding sequence is TGCGCCAGCAGCCCCGGGACTAGCGGGAGATGGTATGAGCAGTTCTTC. Protein product: CASSPGTSGRWYEQFF. The whole variable domain, filled in from reference TRBV5-1 and TRBJ2-1, reads KAGVTQTPRYLIKTRGQQVTLSCSPISGHRSVSWYQQTPGQGLQFLFEYFSETQRNKGNFPGRFSGRQFSNSRSEMNVSTLELGDSALYLCASSPGTSGRWYEQFFGPGTRLTVL.

The V gene is TRBV2, the J gene TRBJ1-4, with 7 bases matching TRBD1. This CDR3 has 15 residues. The V gene end was trimmed by 6 bases and the J gene end by 5 bases; junction bases not matched to a gene: 9. Germline lookup yields CDR1 SNHLY and CDR2 FYNNEI. CDR3 loop: CASSATGTENEKLFF. The CDR3 DNA reads as TGTGCCAGCAGCGCGACCGGGACAGAGAATGAAAAACTGTTTTTT.

J is TRBJ2-2 and V is TRBV5-4; a weak D match, TRBD2 (6 bases). CDR1 is SGHNT, CDR2 YYREEE, per germline (reference sequence). This CDR3 has 12 amino acids. The V end lost 0 bases, the J end lost 15 bases, and 12 bases lay between the germline ends. CDR3 residues: CASSLEAGGVFF. In nucleotides, the CDR3 is TGTGCCAGCAGCTTGGAGGCAGGCGGGGTGTTTTTT.

This clone was counted a single time. V is TRBV10-3 and J is TRBJ2-5; 8 positions agree with TRBD1. The germline gives CDR1 ENHRY, CDR2 SYGVKD. CDR3 size: 15 residues. The V and J ends lost 0 bases and 4 bases, in that order; junction bases with no gene match: 4. CDR3: CAISESTGVGETQYF. In nucleotides, the CDR3 is TGTGCCATCAGTGAGTCGACAGGGGTGGGAGAGACCCAGTACTTC.

The chain is built from TRBV14 and TRBJ1-4; D is undetermined. The CDR3 contains 15 residues. Germline CDR1 and CDR2: SGHDN and FVKESK. V was cut by 1 base and J by 7 bases, with 13 bases left in between. The CDR3 here is CASSQAAGAGEKLFF. CDR3 bases: TGTGCCAGCAGCCAAGCCGCGGGCGCGGGTGAAAAACTGTTTTTT.

This chain joins TRBV9 and TRBJ2-7; 7 nucleotides match TRBD1. J lost 5 bases, V lost 0 bases, and 5 bases had no gene match. This CDR3 has 14 residues. Germline V lookup: CDR1 SGDLS, CDR2 YYNGEE. The CDR3 reads CASSVGGGRNEQYF. CDR3 in DNA: TGTGCCAGCAGCGTAGGAGGGGGCCGCAACGAGCAGTACTTC.

Only one count was recorded for this clone. The CDR3 DNA is TGTGCTAGTGGTTTAGCGGGAGGCTACAATGAGCAGTTCTTC. This translates into CASGLAGGYNEQFF. The chain combines TRBV12-5 with TRBJ2-1; 9 nucleotides line up with TRBD2. CDR3 length equals 14 residues. The trim removed 3 bases at V and 3 bases at J, leaving 0 bases unmatched. The V gene's germline CDR1 is LGHNT and CDR2 FRNRAP.